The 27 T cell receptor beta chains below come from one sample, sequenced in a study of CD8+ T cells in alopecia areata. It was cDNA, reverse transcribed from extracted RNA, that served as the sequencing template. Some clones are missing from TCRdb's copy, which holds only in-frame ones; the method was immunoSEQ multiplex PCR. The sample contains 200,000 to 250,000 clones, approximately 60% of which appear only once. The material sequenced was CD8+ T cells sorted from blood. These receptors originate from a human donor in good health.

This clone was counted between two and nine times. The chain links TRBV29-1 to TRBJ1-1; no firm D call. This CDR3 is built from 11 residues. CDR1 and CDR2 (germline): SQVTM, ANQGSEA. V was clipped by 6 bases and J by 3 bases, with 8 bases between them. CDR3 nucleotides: TGCAGCGTCCAGAGGGACACTGAAGCTTTCTTT. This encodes CSVQRDTEAFF. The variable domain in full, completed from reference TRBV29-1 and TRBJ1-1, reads SAVISQKPSRDICQRGTSLTIQCQVDSQVTMMFWYRQQPGQSLTLIATANQGSEATYESGFVIDKFPISRPNLTFSTLTVSNMSPEDSSIYLCSVQRDTEAFFGQGTRLTVV.

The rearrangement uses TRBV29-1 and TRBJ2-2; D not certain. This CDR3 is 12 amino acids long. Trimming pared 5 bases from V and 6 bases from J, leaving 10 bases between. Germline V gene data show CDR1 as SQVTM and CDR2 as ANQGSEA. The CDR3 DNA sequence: TGCAGCGTTCCCCACCCCGCCGGGGAGCTGTTTTTT. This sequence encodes CSVPHPAGELFF.

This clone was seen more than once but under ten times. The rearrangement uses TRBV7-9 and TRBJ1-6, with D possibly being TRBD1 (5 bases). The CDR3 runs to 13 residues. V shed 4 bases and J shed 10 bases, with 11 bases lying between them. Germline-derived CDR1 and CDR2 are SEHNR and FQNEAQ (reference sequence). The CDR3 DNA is TGTGCCAGCAGCTCCACCGGGGGGTCACCCCTCCACTTT. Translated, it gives CASSSTGGSPLHF.

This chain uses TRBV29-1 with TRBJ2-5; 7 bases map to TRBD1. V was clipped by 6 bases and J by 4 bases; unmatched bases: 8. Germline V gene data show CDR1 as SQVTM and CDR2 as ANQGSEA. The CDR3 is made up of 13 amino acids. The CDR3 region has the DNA TGCAGCGTCACGACAGGGTGGGCAGAGACCCAGTACTTC. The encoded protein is CSVTTGWAETQYF.

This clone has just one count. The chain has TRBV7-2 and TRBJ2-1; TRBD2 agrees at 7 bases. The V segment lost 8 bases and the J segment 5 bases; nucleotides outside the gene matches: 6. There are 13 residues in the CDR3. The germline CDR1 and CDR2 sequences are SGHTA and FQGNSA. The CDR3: CASRHAGDNEQFF. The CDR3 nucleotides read TGTGCCAGCCGCCACGCGGGGGACAATGAGCAGTTCTTC.

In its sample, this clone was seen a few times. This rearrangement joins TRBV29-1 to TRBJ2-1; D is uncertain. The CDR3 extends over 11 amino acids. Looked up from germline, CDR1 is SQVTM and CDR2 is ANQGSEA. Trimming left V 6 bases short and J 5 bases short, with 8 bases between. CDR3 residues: CSVGENNEQFF. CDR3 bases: TGCAGCGTCGGCGAGAACAATGAGCAGTTCTTC.

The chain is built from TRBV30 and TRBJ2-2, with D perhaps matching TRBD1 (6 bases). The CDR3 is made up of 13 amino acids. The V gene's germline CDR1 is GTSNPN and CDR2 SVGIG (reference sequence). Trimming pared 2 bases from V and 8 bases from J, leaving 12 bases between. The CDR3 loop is CAWSSRGSGELFF. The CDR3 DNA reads TGTGCCTGGAGTTCCAGGGGATCTGGGGAGCTGTTTTTT.

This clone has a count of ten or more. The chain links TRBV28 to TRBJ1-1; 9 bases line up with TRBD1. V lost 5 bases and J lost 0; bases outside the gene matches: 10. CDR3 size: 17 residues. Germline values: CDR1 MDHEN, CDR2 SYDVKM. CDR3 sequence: CASSPPGQGLMNTEAFF. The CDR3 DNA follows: TGTGCCAGCAGTCCCCCGGGACAGGGTCTGATGAACACTGAAGCTTTCTTT.

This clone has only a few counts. The CDR3 spells CASSLVGPGHLRTGELFF. CDR3 nucleotide sequence: TGTGCCAGCAGCTTAGTGGGGCCGGGGCATTTGCGGACCGGGGAGCTGTTTTTT. This chain uses TRBV11-2 with TRBJ2-2; TRBD1 or TRBD2 may be the D gene (5 bases each). V was cut by 1 base and J by 5 bases, with 20 bases left in between. Germline-derived CDR1 and CDR2 are SGHAT and FQNNGV. CDR3 length equals 18 residues.

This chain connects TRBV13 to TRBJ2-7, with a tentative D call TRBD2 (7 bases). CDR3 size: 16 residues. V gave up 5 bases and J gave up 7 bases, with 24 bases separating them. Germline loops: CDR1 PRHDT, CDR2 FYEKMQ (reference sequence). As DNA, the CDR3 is TGTGCCAGCAGCGCCAGCGGGACATCCGACTTGGGTGAGCAGTACTTC. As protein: CASSASGTSDLGEQYF. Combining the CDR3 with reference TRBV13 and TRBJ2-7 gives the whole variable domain AAGVIQSPRHLIKEKRETATLKCYPIPRHDTVYWYQQGPGQDPQFLISFYEKMQSDKGSIPDRFSAQQFSDYHSELNMSSLELGDSALYFCASSASGTSDLGEQYFGPGTRLTVT.

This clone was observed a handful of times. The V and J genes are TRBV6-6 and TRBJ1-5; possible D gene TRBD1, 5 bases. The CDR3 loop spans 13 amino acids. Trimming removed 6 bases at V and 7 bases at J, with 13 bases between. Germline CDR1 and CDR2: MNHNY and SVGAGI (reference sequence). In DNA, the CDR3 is TGTGCCAGCAGCCCCCTCGAGGGGCAGCCCCAGCATTTT. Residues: CASSPLEGQPQHF.

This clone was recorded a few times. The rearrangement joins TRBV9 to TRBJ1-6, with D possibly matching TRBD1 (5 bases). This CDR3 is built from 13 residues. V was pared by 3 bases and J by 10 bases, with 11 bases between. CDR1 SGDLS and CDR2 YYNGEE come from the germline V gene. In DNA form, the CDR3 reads TGTGCCAGCAGCGCCCACCAGGGATCACCCCTCCACTTT. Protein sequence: CASSAHQGSPLHF.

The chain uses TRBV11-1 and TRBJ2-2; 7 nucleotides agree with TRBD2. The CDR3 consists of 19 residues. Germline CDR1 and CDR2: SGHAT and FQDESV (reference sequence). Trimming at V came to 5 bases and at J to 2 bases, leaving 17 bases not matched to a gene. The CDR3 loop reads CASSDPLLMGEGNTGELFF. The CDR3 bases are TGTGCCAGCAGCGACCCCCTTTTGATGGGGGAGGGAAACACCGGGGAGCTGTTTTTT.

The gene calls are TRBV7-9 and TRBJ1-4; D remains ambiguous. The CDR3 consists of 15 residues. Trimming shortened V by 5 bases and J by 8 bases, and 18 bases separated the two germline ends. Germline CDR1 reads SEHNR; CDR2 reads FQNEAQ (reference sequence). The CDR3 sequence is CASSNPTDGGEKLFF. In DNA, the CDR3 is TGTGCCAGCAGCAATCCGACGGACGGAGGCGAAAAACTGTTTTTT.

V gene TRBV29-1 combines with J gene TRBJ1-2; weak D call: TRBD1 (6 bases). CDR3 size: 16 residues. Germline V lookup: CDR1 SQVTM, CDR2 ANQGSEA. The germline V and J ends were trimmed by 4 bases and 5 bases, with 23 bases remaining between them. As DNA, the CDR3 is TGCAGCGTTGTCCAAGACAGGTCCTTCGAGTTATATGGCTACACCTTC. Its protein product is CSVVQDRSFELYGYTF.

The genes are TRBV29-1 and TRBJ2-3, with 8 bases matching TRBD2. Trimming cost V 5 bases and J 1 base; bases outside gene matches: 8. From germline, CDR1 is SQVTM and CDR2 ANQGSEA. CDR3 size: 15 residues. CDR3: CSVSGGGLGTDTQYF. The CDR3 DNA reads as TGCAGCGTTTCAGGCGGGGGGTTGGGCACAGATACGCAGTATTTT.

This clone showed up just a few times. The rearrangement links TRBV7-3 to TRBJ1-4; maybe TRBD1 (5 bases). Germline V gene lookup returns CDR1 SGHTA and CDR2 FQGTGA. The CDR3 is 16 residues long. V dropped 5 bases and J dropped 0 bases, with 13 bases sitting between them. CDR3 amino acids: CASSRTPITTNEKLFF. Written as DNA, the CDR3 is TGTGCCAGCAGCAGGACACCGATCACAACTAATGAAAAACTGTTTTTT.

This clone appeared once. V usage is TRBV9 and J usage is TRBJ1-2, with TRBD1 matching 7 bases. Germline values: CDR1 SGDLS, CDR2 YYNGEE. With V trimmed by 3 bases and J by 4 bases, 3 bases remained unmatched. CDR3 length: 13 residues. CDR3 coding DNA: TGTGCCAGCAGCGGGGACAGCCCCTATGGCTACACCTTC. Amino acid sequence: CASSGDSPYGYTF.

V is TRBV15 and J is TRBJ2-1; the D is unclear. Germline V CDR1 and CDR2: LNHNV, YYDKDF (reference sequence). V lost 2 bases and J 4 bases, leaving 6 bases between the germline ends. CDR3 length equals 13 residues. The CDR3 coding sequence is TGTGCCACCAGCAGACCCGGGTACAATGAGCAGTTCTTC. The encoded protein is CATSRPGYNEQFF.

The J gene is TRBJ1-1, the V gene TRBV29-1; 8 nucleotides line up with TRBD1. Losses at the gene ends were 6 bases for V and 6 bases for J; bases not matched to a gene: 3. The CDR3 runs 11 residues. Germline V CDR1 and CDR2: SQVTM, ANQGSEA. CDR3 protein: CSVQQGAEAFF. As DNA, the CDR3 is TGCAGCGTCCAACAGGGGGCTGAAGCTTTCTTT. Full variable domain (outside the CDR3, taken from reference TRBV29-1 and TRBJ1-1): SAVISQKPSRDICQRGTSLTIQCQVDSQVTMMFWYRQQPGQSLTLIATANQGSEATYESGFVIDKFPISRPNLTFSTLTVSNMSPEDSSIYLCSVQQGAEAFFGQGTRLTVV.

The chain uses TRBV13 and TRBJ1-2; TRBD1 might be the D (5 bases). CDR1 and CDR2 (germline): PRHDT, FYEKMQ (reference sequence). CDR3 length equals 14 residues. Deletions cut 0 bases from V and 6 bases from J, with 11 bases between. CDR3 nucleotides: TGTGCCAGCAGCTTAGGTCAGGGCTTGGATGGCTACACCTTC. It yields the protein CASSLGQGLDGYTF. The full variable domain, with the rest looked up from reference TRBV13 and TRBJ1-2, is AAGVIQSPRHLIKEKRETATLKCYPIPRHDTVYWYQQGPGQDPQFLISFYEKMQSDKGSIPDRFSAQQFSDYHSELNMSSLELGDSALYFCASSLGQGLDGYTFGSGTRLTVV.

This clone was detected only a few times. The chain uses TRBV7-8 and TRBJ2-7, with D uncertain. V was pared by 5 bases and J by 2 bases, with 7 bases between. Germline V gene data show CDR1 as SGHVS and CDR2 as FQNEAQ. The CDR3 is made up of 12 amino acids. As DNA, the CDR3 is TGTGCCAGCAGCCCTACCACCTACGAGCAGTACTTC. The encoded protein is CASSPTTYEQYF.

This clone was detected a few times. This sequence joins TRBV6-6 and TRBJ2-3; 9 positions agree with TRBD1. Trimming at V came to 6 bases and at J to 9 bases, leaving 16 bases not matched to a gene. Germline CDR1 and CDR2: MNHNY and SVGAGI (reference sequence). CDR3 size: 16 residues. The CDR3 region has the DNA TGTGCCAGCAGCTATAAACAGGGGGCGCTACAAGGGACGCAGTATTTT. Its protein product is CASSYKQGALQGTQYF.

The DNA of the CDR3 is TGTGCCAGCACGGACAGGTCCCTCTCCTACGAGCAGTACTTC. Its translation is CASTDRSLSYEQYF. The chain employs TRBV6-5 and TRBJ2-7; 7 nucleotides align to TRBD1. CDR3 length: 14 amino acids. Germline lookup yields CDR1 MNHEY and CDR2 SVGAGI. Trimming cost V 7 bases and J 0 bases; bases outside gene matches: 6.

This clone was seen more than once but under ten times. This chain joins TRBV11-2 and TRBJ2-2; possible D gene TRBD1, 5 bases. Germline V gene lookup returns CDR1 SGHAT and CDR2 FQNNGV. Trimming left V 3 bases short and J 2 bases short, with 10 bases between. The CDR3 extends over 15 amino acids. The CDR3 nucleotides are TGTGCCAGCAGCTTGAGGACACTAAACACCGGGGAGCTGTTTTTT. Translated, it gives CASSLRTLNTGELFF.

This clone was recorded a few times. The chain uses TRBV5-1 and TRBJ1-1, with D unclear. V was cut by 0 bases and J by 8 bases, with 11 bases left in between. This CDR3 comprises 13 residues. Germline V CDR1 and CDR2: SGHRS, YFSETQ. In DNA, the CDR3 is TGCGCCAGCAGCTTGGCGGCTCCTCAAGAAGCTTTCTTT. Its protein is CASSLAAPQEAFF.

The CDR3 is CSVGLDKENTDTQYF. For the CDR3, the DNA is TGCAGCGTTGGATTGGACAAGGAGAACACAGATACGCAGTATTTT. The J gene is TRBJ2-3, the V gene TRBV29-1, with D maybe TRBD1 (5 bases). There are 15 residues in the CDR3. CDR1 is SQVTM, CDR2 ANQGSEA, per germline. The V end was cut by 4 bases, the J end by 2 bases, with 16 bases between.